The rows below give T cell receptor beta chains drawn from one sample of a study of blood T cell repertoires in COVID-19. Only in-frame clones appear in the TCRdb table, and some are missing; sequencing was by immunoSEQ multiplex PCR. This table has around 130,000 clones, approximately 80% appearing once. The specimen was PBMCs or T cells enriched from blood (not recorded which). These receptors were obtained from a woman under 30 who had been exposed to COVID-19. The CDR3 runs from the conserved cysteine through the conserved F or W. Fields, in order: clone size, V gene, D gene, J gene, CDR3 protein, CDR3 DNA. D genes are given only for firm matches. Clone size is stated in some rows and not others, as once, few, many or a class when expanded.

clone_size: NA; v_call: TRBV28; d_call: TRBD1; j_call: TRBJ1-1; cdr3_aa: CASSLLPGQGTTEAFF; cdr3_nt: TGTGCCAGCAGTTTATTACCGGGACAGGGGACCACTGAAGCTTTCTTT
clone_size: NA; v_call: TRBV7-8; d_call: TRBD2; j_call: TRBJ2-3; cdr3_aa: CASSQNPGTSGTDTQYF; cdr3_nt: TGTGCCAGCAGCCAAAACCCCGGGACTAGCGGCACAGATACGCAGTATTTT
clone_size: few; v_call: TRBV29-1; d_call: NA; j_call: TRBJ2-2; cdr3_aa: CSANLGQANTGELFF; cdr3_nt: TGCAGCGCCAACCTGGGGCAGGCGAACACCGGGGAGCTGTTTTTT
clone_size: NA; v_call: TRBV6-5; d_call: NA; j_call: TRBJ1-5; cdr3_aa: CASSPVRGEVQPQHF; cdr3_nt: TGTGCCAGCTCCCCGGTCCGGGGGGAGGTTCAGCCCCAGCATTTT
clone_size: NA; v_call: TRBV27; d_call: TRBD1; j_call: TRBJ1-2; cdr3_aa: CASRTGVNPYGYTF; cdr3_nt: TGTGCCAGCCGCACAGGGGTAAATCCGTATGGCTACACCTTC
clone_size: NA; v_call: TRBV2; d_call: TRBD2; j_call: TRBJ2-2; cdr3_aa: CASSGTSGRAISGELFF; cdr3_nt: TGTGCCAGCAGTGGGACTAGCGGGAGGGCCATATCCGGGGAGCTGTTTTTT
clone_size: NA; v_call: TRBV28; d_call: TRBD2; j_call: TRBJ2-1; cdr3_aa: CAIERGTSGNSPYNEQFF; cdr3_nt: TGTGCCATCGAAAGGGGGACTAGCGGGAATAGTCCCTACAATGAGCAGTTCTTC
clone_size: NA; v_call: TRBV4-2; d_call: NA; j_call: TRBJ2-1; cdr3_aa: CASSPQLASRPYNEQFF; cdr3_nt: TGTGCCAGCAGCCCACAACTAGCTTCGAGACCCTACAATGAGCAGTTCTTC
clone_size: NA; v_call: TRBV6-6; d_call: NA; j_call: TRBJ2-2; cdr3_aa: CASSYEVGLSTGELFF; cdr3_nt: TGTGCCAGCAGTTACGAAGTGGGCTTGAGCACCGGGGAGCTGTTTTTT
clone_size: NA; v_call: TRBV19; d_call: TRBD1; j_call: TRBJ1-1; cdr3_aa: CASSKKTTGGTEAFF; cdr3_nt: TGTGCCAGTAGTAAAAAAACAACAGGGGGTACTGAAGCTTTCTTT
clone_size: NA; v_call: TRBV25-1; d_call: TRBD1; j_call: TRBJ1-6; cdr3_aa: CASSEADRVSSPLHF; cdr3_nt: TGTGCCAGCAGTGAAGCTGACAGGGTGAGCTCACCCCTCCACTTT
clone_size: NA; v_call: TRBV7-6; d_call: TRBD2; j_call: TRBJ2-7; cdr3_aa: CASSQREREGDEQYF; cdr3_nt: TGTGCCAGCAGCCAACGTGAGCGGGAGGGTGACGAGCAGTACTTC
clone_size: NA; v_call: TRBV25-1; d_call: TRBD1; j_call: TRBJ1-5; cdr3_aa: CASSGQGRNQPQHF; cdr3_nt: TGTGCCAGCAGTGGACAGGGTCGCAATCAGCCCCAGCATTTT
clone_size: NA; v_call: TRBV15; d_call: NA; j_call: TRBJ1-1; cdr3_aa: CATSRVSGNTEAFF; cdr3_nt: TGTGCCACCAGCAGAGTGTCGGGAAACACTGAAGCTTTCTTT